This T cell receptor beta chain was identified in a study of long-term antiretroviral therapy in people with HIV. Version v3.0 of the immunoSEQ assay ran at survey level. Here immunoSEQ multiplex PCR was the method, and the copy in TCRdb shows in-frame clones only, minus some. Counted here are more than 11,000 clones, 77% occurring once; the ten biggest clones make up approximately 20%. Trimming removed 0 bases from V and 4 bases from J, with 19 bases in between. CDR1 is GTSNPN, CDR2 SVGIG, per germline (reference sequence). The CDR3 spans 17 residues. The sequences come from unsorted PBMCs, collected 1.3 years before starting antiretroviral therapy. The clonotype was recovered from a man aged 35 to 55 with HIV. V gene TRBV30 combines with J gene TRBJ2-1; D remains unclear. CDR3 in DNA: TGTGCCTGGAGTGTAGGCCCATCCACCGAGGTTTACAATGAGCAGTTCTTC. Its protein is CAWSVGPSTEVYNEQFF.